This T cell receptor (beta chain) was obtained from a study of T cell responses to AZD1222 COVID-19 vaccine. Study observations and caveats: Among AZD1222 vaccinees, only five or six were seropositive at baseline. Reports say nearly half of spike-specific TCRs go after unmutated variant regions. There were mostly white British donors and more females than males, and clonal diversity was possibly underestimated.

Sequenced by immunoSEQ multiplex PCR; TCRdb stores in-frame clones only, minus some. This table holds 95,000 to 150,000 clones, around 90% found once. Notes on this clone: Its antigen is not identified.

CDR3 size: 15 residues. The ends were cut back, 4 bases at V and 2 bases at J, with 12 bases in the middle. Germline lookup yields CDR1 MDHEN and CDR2 SYDVKM. This TCR came from an adult in good health. The chain joins TRBV28 to TRBJ1-5; D gene ambiguous. Sequencing used peripheral blood, obtained on day 0 of AZD1222 vaccination. For the CDR3, the DNA is TGTGCCAGCAGTTCAAGGGAGGAGGGCAATCAGCCCCAGCATTTT. Translated, it gives CASSSREEGNQPQHF.